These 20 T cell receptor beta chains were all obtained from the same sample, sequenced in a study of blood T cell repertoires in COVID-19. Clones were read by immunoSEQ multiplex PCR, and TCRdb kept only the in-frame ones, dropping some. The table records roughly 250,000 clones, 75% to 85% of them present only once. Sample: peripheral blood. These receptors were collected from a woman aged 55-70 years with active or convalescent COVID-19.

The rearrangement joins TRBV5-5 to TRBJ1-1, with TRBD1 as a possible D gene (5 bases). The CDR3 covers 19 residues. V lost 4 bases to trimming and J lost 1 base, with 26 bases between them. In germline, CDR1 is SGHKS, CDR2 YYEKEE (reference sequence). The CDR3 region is CASSIMGGVGLGRNTEAFF. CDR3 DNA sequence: TGTGCCAGCAGCATCATGGGAGGCGTTGGGTTGGGGCGGAACACTGAAGCTTTCTTT. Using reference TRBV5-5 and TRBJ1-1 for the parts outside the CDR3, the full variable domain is DAGVTQSPTHLIKTRGQQVTLRCSPISGHKSVSWYQQVLGQGPQFIFQYYEKEERGRGNFPDRFSARQFPNYSSELNVNALLLGDSALYLCASSIMGGVGLGRNTEAFFGQGTRLTVV.

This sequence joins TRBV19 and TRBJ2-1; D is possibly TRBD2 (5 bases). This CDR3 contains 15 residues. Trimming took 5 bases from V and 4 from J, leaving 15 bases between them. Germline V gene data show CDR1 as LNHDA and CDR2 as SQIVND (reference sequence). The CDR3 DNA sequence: TGTGCCAGTAGTCCGGGATCTTTGGGGTACAATGAGCAGTTCTTC. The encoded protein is CASSPGSLGYNEQFF.

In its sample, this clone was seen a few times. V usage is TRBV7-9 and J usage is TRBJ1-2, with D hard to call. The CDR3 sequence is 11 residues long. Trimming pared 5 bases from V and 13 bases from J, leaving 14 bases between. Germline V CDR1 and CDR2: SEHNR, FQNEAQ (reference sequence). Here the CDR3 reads CASSPWSVGTF. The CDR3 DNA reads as TGTGCCAGCAGCCCCTGGTCGGTTGGCACCTTC.

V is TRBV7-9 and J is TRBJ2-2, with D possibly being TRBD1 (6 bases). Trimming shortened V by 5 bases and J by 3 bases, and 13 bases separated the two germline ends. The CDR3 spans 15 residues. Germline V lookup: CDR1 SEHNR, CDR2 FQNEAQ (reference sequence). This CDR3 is CASSPWTDDTGELFF. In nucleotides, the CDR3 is TGTGCCAGCAGCCCCTGGACAGACGACACCGGGGAGCTGTTTTTT.

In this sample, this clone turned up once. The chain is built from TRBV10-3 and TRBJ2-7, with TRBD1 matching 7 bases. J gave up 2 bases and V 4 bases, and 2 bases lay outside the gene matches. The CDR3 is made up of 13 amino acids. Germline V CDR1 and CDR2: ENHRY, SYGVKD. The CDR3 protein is CAISGQGAYEQYF. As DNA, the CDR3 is TGTGCCATCAGTGGGCAGGGGGCCTACGAGCAGTACTTC.

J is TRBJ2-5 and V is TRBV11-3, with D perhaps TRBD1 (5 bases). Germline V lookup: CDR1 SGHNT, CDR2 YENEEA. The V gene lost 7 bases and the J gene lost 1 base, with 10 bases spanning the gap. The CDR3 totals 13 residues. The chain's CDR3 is CASISGSQETQYF. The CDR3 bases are TGTGCCAGCATTTCAGGGTCCCAAGAGACCCAGTACTTC.

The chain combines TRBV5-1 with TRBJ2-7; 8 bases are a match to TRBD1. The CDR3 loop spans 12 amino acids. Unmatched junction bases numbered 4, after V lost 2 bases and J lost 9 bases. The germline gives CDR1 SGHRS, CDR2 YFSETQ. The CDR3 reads CASSFQGARQYF. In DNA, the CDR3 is TGCGCCAGCAGCTTTCAGGGGGCCCGGCAGTACTTC.

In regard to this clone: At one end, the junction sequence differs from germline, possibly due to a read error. CDR3 nucleotide sequence: TGTGCCAGCAGTTCGGCTACTAGCAGAGATACGCAGTATTTT. It codes for CASSSATSRDTQYF. The chain recombines TRBV6-5 with TRBJ2-3, with D possibly TRBD2 on 6 matching bases. CDR3 length equals 14 residues. Germline V gene sequence: CDR1 MNHEY, CDR2 SVGAGI.

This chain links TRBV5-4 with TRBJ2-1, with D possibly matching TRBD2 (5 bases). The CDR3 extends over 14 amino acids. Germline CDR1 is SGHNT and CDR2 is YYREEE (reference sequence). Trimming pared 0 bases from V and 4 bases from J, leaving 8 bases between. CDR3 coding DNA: TGTGCCAGCAGCTTGGTAGCGCCGTACAATGAGCAGTTCTTC. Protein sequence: CASSLVAPYNEQFF.

The CDR3 loop reads CASSSTWTGGDGYTF. The CDR3 DNA is TGTGCCAGCAGTTCAACTTGGACAGGGGGCGATGGCTACACCTTC. The chain recombines TRBV6-5 with TRBJ1-2, with 11 bases aligning to TRBD1. The germline CDR1 and CDR2 sequences are MNHEY and SVGAGI. CDR3 length: 15 residues. Trimming took 4 bases from V and 6 from J; bases not matched to a gene: 7.

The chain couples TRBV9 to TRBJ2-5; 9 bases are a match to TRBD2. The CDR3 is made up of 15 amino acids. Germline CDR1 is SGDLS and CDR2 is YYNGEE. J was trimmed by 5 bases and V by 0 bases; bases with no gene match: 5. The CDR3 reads CASSVGSGGPETQYF. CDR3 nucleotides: TGTGCCAGCAGCGTAGGTAGCGGGGGCCCGGAGACCCAGTACTTC.

CDR3 DNA sequence: TGTGCCAGCTCACCCTACGGACAGGGAGGCTCTGGAAACACCATATATTTT. Translating gives CASSPYGQGGSGNTIYF. The gene calls are TRBV18 and TRBJ1-3; 8 bases match TRBD1. Trimming removed 3 bases from V and 0 bases from J; junction bases left unmatched: 7. The CDR3 has 17 amino acids. Germline CDR1 reads KGHSH; CDR2 reads LQKENI.

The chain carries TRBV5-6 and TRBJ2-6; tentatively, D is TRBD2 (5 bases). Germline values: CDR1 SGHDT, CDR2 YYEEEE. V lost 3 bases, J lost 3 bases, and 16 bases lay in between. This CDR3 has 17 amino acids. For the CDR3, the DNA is TGTGCCAGCAGCTATCCTGGACTTGACGGTGGGGCCAACGTCCTGACTTTC. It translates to CASSYPGLDGGANVLTF.

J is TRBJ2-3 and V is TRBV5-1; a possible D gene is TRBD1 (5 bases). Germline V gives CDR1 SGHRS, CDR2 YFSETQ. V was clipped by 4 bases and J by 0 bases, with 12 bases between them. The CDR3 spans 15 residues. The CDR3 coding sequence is TGCGCCAGCAGCCTGACAGTCTTAAGCACAGATACGCAGTATTTT. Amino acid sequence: CASSLTVLSTDTQYF.

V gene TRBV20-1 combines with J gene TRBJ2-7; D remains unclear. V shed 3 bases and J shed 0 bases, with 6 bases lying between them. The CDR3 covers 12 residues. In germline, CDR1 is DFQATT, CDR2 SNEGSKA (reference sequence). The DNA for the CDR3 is TGCAGTGCTAGTGGCAGCTCCTACGAGCAGTACTTC. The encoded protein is CSASGSSYEQYF.

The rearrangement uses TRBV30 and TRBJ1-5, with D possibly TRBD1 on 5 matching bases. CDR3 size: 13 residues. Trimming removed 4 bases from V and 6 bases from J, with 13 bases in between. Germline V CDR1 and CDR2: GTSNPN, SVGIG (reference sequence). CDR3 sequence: CAWNNGGSQPQHF. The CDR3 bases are TGTGCCTGGAACAACGGGGGTAGTCAGCCCCAGCATTTT.

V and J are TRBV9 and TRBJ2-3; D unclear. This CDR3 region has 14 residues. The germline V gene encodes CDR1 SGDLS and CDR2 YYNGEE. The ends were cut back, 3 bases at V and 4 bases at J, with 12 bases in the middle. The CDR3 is CASSARHTPDTQYF. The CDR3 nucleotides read TGTGCCAGCAGCGCAAGACACACACCAGATACGCAGTATTTT.

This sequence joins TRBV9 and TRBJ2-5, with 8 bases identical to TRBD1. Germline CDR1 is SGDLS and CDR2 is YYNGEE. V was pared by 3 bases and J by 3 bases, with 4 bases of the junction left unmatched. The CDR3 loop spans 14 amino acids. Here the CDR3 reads CASSGTGGKETQYF. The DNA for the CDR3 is TGTGCCAGCAGCGGAACAGGGGGTAAAGAGACCCAGTACTTC.

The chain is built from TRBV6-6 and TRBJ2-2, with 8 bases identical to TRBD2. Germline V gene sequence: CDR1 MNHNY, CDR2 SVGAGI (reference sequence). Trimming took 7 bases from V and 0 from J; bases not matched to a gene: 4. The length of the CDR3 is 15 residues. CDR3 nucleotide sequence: TGTGCCAGCAAGGCGGGGGGCACGAACACCGGGGAGCTGTTTTTT. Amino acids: CASKAGGTNTGELFF.

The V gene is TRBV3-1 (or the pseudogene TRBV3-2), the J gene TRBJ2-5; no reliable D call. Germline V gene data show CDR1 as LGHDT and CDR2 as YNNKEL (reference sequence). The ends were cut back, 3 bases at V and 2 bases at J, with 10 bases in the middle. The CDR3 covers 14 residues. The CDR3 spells CASSHGSEQETQYF. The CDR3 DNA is TGTGCCAGCAGCCACGGGTCGGAGCAAGAGACCCAGTACTTC.